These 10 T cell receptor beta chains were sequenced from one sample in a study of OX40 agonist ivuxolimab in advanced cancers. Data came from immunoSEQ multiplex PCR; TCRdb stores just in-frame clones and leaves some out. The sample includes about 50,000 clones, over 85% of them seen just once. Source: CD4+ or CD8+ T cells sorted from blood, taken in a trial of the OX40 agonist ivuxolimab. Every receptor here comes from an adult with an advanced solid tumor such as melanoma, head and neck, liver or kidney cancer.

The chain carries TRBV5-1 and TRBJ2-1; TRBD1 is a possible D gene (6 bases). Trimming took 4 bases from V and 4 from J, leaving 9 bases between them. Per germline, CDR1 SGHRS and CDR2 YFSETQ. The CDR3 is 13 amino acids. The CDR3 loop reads CASSPTGYNEQFF. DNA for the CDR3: TGCGCCAGCAGCCCAACAGGGTACAATGAGCAGTTCTTC.

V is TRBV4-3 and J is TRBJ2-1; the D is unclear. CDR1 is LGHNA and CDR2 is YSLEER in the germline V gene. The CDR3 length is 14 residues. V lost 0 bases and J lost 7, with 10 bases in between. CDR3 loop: CASSQDLGVNEQFF. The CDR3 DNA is TGCGCCAGCAGCCAAGATCTAGGAGTTAATGAGCAGTTCTTC.

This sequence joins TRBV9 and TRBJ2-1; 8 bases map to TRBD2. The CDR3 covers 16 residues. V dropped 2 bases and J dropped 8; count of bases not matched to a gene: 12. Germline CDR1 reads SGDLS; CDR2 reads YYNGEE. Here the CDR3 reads CASSVPPSGRVDEQFF. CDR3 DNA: TGTGCCAGCAGCGTCCCCCCGAGCGGGAGAGTCGATGAGCAGTTCTTC.

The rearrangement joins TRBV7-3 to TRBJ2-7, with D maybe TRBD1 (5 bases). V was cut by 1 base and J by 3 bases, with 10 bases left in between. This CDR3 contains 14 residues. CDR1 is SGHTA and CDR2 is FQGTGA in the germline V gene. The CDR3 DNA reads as TGTGCCAGCAGCTTAAGGTCGGACATCTACGAGCAGTACTTC. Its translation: CASSLRSDIYEQYF.

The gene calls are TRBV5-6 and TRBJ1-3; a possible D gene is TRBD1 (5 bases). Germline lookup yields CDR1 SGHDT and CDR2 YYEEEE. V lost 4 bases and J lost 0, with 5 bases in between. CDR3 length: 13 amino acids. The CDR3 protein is CASSGTSGNTIYF. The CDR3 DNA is TGTGCCAGCAGCGGGACCTCTGGAAACACCATATATTTT.

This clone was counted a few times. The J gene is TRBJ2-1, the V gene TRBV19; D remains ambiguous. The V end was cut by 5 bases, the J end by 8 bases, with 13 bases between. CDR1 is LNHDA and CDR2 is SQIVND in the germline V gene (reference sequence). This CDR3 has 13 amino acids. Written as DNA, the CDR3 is TGTGCCAGTAGTCTAGTAGGCGGACATGAGCAGTTCTTC. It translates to CASSLVGGHEQFF.

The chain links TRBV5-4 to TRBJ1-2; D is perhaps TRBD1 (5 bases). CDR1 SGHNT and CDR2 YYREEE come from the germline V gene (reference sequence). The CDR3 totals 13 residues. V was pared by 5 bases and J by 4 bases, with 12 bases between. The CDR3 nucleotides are TGTGCCAGCAGACCTGACAGTTTCTATGGCTACACCTTC. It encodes CASRPDSFYGYTF.

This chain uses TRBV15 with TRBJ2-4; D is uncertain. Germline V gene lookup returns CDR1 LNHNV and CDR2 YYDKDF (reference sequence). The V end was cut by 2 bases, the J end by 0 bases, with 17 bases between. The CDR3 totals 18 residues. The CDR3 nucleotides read TGTGCCACCAGCAGACTTATCCCCGCGAGTCTAGCCAAAAACATTCAGTACTTC. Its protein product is CATSRLIPASLAKNIQYF.

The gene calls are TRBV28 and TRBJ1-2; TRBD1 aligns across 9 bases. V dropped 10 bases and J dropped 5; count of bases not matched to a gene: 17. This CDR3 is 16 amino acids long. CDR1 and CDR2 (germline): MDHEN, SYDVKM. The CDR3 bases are TGTGCCATCTTTAAAACAGGACAGGGGTCTTGGTATGGCTACACCTTC. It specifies CAIFKTGQGSWYGYTF.

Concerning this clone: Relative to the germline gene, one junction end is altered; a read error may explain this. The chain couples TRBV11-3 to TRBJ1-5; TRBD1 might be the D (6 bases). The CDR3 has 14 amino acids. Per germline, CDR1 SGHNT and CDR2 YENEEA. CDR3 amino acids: CASRKQGPNQSQHF. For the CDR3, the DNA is TGTGCCAGCAGAAAACAGGGTCCCAATCAGTCCCAGCATTTT. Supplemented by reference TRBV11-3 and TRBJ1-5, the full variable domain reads EAGVVQSPRYKIIEKKQPVAFWCNPISGHNTLYWYLQNLGQGPELLIRYENEEAVDDSQLPKDRFSAERLKGVDSTLKIQPAELGDSAVYLCASRKQGPNQSQHFGDGTRLSIL.